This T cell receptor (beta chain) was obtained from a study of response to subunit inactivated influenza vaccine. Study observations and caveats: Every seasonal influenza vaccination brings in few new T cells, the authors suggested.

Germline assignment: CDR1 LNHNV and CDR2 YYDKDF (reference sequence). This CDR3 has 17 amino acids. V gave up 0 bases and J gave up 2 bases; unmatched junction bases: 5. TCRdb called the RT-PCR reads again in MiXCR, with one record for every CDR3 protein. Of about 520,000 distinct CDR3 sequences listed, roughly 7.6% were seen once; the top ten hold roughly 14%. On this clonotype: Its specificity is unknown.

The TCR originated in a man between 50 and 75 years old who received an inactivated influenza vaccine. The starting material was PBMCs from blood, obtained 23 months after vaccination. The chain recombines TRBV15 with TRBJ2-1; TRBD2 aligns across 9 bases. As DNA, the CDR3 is TGTGCCACCAGCAGAGATTTCGCGGGGGGGCCCTACAATGAGCAGTTCTTC. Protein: CATSRDFAGGPYNEQFF.